This T cell receptor beta chain was retrieved from a study of blood T cell repertoires in COVID-19. Study summary: Sites in the United States, Italy and Spain provided acute and convalescent COVID-19 samples.

Libraries were prepared by immunoSEQ multiplex PCR; TCRdb keeps only in-frame clonotypes and omits some of them. Of about 180,000 clones listed, 80% to 85% are singletons. V gave up 5 bases and J gave up 8 bases, with 13 bases separating them. This CDR3 is built from 13 residues. The germline CDR1 and CDR2 sequences are SGHDN and FVKESK. This clonotype was obtained from a woman of 80 years or more with COVID-19, enrolled during active disease. This sequence joins TRBV14 and TRBJ2-1; D might be TRBD2 (5 bases). Sequences were obtained from peripheral blood. The CDR3 is CASSMRDWDEQFF. CDR3 nucleotide sequence: TGTGCCAGCAGCATGAGGGATTGGGATGAGCAGTTCTTC.